The T cell receptor (beta chain) under discussion was sequenced for a study of blood T cell repertoires in COVID-19. In this sample, this clone turned up once. Its ends do not fully match the called genes, so a read error is possible. The table came from immunoSEQ multiplex PCR; TCRdb's copy has only in-frame clones and leaves some out. The sample has about 69,000 clones, approximately 75% seen once; the top ten hold approximately 45%. The sample was peripheral blood. The clonotype was recovered from a human donor in a cohort sampled during active COVID-19.

The CDR3: CASSADRSQLF. The CDR3 region has the DNA TGTGCCAGCAGTGCGGACAGGTCCCAGCTCTTC. The rearrangement joins TRBV6-6 to TRBJ1-2, with TRBD1 identical over 7 bases. From germline, CDR1 is MNHNY and CDR2 SVGAGI (reference sequence). This CDR3 has 11 residues.